The sequence of this TCR beta chain was determined in a study of STAT5B mutations in CD4+ large granular lymphocyte leukemia. Study outcomes and limitations: Without HLA matching, higher CD4+ than CD8+ T-LGLL clonality could reflect small sample size. No patients shared main leukemic clonotypes, though about 25% appeared at low frequency elsewhere. Top patient clones used TRBV06 genes more often: 8/27 versus 2/35 in controls.

Trimming took off 4 bases at V and 2 bases at J, with 18 bases between the two ends. Germline V gene data show CDR1 as SGHDT and CDR2 as YYEEEE. This CDR3 has 16 amino acids. Control samples were healthy donors' buffy coats. This clone is a singleton in its sample. Its matching antigen is unknown. TCRdb's copy holds only in-frame clones and misses some; the assay was immunoSEQ multiplex PCR. The repertoire consists of over 35,000 clones, with approximately 80% occurring once and the leading ten covering 3.5% to 4%. The sequenced sample consisted of CD4+ T cells from blood buffy coats. The clonotype was recovered from a human donor in good health. The chain has TRBV5-6 and TRBJ1-2; possible D gene TRBD1, 6 bases. The CDR3, as DNA: TGTGCCAGCAGCGAAACAGGGTTAGGAGCGAACTATGGCTACACCTTC. This translates into CASSETGLGANYGYTF. Full variable domain (rest looked up from reference TRBV5-6 and TRBJ1-2): DAGVTQSPTHLIKTRGQQVTLRCSPKSGHDTVSWYQQALGQGPQFIFQYYEEEERQRGNFPDRFSGHQFPNYSSELNVNALLLGDSALYLCASSETGLGANYGYTFGSGTRLTVV.